The clone carrying this T cell receptor beta chain was found a few times. Generated by immunoSEQ multiplex PCR, the TCRdb table keeps only in-frame clones and is missing some. There are about 210,000 clones in the sample; approximately 80% occur only once, and under 4.5% lies in the top ten. The CDR3 extends over 17 amino acids. In germline, CDR1 is MDHEN, CDR2 SYDVKM. V shed 3 bases and J shed 0 bases, with 15 bases lying between them. These data are taken from a study of blood T cell repertoires in COVID-19. This rearrangement joins TRBV28 to TRBJ1-3, with D possibly TRBD1 on 6 matching bases. This receptor was taken from a young man with acute COVID-19. Sequenced material: PBMCs or T cells enriched from blood (not recorded which). The CDR3 loop is CASSLHPQGNSGNTIYF. The DNA for the CDR3 is TGTGCCAGCAGTTTGCATCCCCAGGGGAACTCTGGAAACACCATATATTTT.